The rows below give T cell receptor beta chains drawn from one sample of a study of spatial heterogeneity in lung cancer. TCRdb redid the calling of the 5' RACE reads with MiXCR, one entry per CDR3 protein. This table holds more than 3,500 distinct CDR3 sequences, about 9.3% found once. This material consisted of lung tumor tissue, taken at surgery. These receptor sequences come from a female donor with early-stage non-small cell lung cancer. The CDR3 runs from the conserved cysteine through the conserved F or W. A D gene is named only where the DNA matches it firmly. A row's size may be missing; if present it is once, few, many or a size class.

>TRBD1|few|TRBJ2-5|TRBV11-2
TGTGCCAGCAGCAGAGCGTCCCAGGGGGTCGAGACCCAGTACTTC
CASSRASQGVETQYF
>TRBD1|large|TRBJ2-7|TRBV7-6
TGTGCCAGCAGCTTAGGGGGGACAGGATACGAGCAGTACTTC
CASSLGGTGYEQYF
>-|few|TRBJ1-1|TRBV21-1
TGTGCCAGCACCTCAAGACAGGGTCCCTTAAACACTGAAGCTTTCTTT
CASTSRQGPLNTEAFF
>TRBD2|once|TRBJ2-4|TRBV4-2
TGTGCCAGCAGCCAAGTATCAGGCGGGGGAGCCAAAAACATTCAGTACTTC
CASSQVSGGGAKNIQYF
>TRBD1|few|TRBJ2-7|TRBV20-1
TGCAGTGCTAGAGATGGGGCAGGGGGCTACGAGCAGTACTTC
CSARDGAGGYEQYF
>-|-|TRBJ1-1|TRBV5-1
TGCGCCAGCAGCTACCATGGGGACACTGAAGCTTTCTTT
CASSYHGDTEAFF
>-|-|TRBJ2-3|TRBV12-3/TRBV12-4
TGTGCCAGCAGCGTAAATCAGGGTTCTGTGGATACGCAGTATTTT
CASSVNQGSVDTQYF
>-|-|TRBJ2-4|TRBV6-2/TRBV6-3
TGTGCCAGCAGTTACTCCTACTCCAACATTCAGTACTTC
CASSYSYSNIQYF
>-|medium-sized|TRBJ2-3|TRBV7-2
TGTGCCAGCAGCTCTTTTGATGATACGCAGTATTTT
CASSSFDDTQYF
>TRBD2|-|TRBJ2-3|TRBV28
TGTGCCAGCAGTCCTAGCGGGGGGGCCGATACGCAGTATTTT
CASSPSGGADTQYF
>-|medium-sized|TRBJ2-7|TRBV6-5
TGTGCCAGCAGTTACTCGAGTATCCAGGGGTCCGAGCAGTACTTC
CASSYSSIQGSEQYF
>-|-|TRBJ1-2|TRBV13
TGTGCCAGCAGCTCGCAGGGAACCTATGGCTACACCTTC
CASSSQGTYGYTF
>-|medium-sized|TRBJ2-7|TRBV23-1
TGCGCCAGCAGTCAACCGAGCGACGAGCAGTACTTC
CASSQPSDEQYF
>-|medium-sized|TRBJ2-7|TRBV12-3/TRBV12-4
TGTGCCAGCAGTTTCGCCAGGGGAGCCTACGAGCAGTACTTC
CASSFARGAYEQYF
>-|-|TRBJ2-6|TRBV7-2
TGTGCCTCGGCCCTCGGCGCCGCTGGGGCCAACGTCCTGACTTTC
CASALGAAGANVLTF
>-|medium-sized|TRBJ1-3|TRBV5-1
TGCGCCAGCAGTTTCGACTGGAGATCTGGAAACACCATATATTTT
CASSFDWRSGNTIYF
>-|medium-sized|TRBJ2-7|TRBV20-1
TGCAGTGCTCTCCAGCAGGGTGACGAGCAGTACTTC
CSALQQGDEQYF
>-|medium-sized|TRBJ2-3|TRBV4-2
TGTGCCAGCAGCCAAGAACGCGGGGACCTTGCTAGCACAGATACGCAGTATTTT
CASSQERGDLASTDTQYF
>-|medium-sized|TRBJ1-6|TRBV6-5
TGTGCCAGCAGTTACTCGATAGGCTCACACACCATGGATAATTCACCCCTCCACTTT
CASSYSIGSHTMDNSPLHF
>TRBD1|-|TRBJ1-3|TRBV7-2
TGTGCCAGCAGTCCCACACAGGGGGCTAGTGGAAACACCATATATTTT
CASSPTQGASGNTIYF